This T cell receptor beta chain was identified in a study of vaccination effects on CD4 cells after COVID-19. Investigators separated out CD4+ T cells once around nine days of culture had passed. Prior SARS-CoV-2 infection was absent in the vaccine recipients, as shown by negative nucleocapsid antibodies. Points on this clone: The antigen is unknown.

Clones were read by immunoSEQ multiplex PCR, and TCRdb kept only the in-frame ones, dropping some. The data show about 38,000 clones, roughly 82% seen once. This clonotype originated in a human donor who received a COVID-19 vaccine. The sample here was CD4+ T cells from PBMCs cultured without peptide, taken before COVID-19 vaccination.

CDR3 region: CASSLTRANEKLFF. CDR3 DNA: TGTGCCAGCAGTTTAACTAGGGCTAATGAAAAACTGTTTTTT. The chain uses TRBV27 and TRBJ1-4; D is unclear. V gave up 2 bases and J gave up 3 bases, with 7 bases separating them. CDR1 MNHEY and CDR2 SMNVEV come from the germline V gene (reference sequence). The CDR3 runs to 14 residues. The full variable domain, completed using reference TRBV27 and TRBJ1-4, is EAQVTQNPRYLITVTGKKLTVTCSQNMNHEYMSWYRQDPGLGLRQIYYSMNVEVTDKGDVPEGYKVSRKEKRNFPLILESPSPNQTSLYFCASSLTRANEKLFFGSGTQLSVL.